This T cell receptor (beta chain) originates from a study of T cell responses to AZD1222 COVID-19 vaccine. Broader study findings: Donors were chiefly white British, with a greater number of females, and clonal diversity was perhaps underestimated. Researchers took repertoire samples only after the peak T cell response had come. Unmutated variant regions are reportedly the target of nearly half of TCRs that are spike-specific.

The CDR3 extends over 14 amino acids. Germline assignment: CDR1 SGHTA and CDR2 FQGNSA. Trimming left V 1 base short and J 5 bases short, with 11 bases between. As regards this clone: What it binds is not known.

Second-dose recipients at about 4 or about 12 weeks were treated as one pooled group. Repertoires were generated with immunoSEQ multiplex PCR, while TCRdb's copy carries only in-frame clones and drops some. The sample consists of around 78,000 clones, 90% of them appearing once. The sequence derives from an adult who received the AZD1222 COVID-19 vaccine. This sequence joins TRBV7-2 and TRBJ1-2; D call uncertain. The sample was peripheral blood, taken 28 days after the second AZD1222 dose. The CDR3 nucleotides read TGTGCCAGCAGCTTAGGGATCGCTGGGTATGGCTACACCTTC. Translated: CASSLGIAGYGYTF.